This TCR beta chain was documented in a study of blood T cell repertoires in COVID-19. Turning to the study itself: Sites in the United States, Italy and Spain provided acute and convalescent COVID-19 samples. Sample material is recorded as cDNA or gDNA derived from T cells, B-cell-depleted T cells, or PBMCs.

Original processing methods: Amplifying reference gene primers gave estimates of nucleated cell counts. Measured with immunoSEQ multiplex PCR; TCRdb has only the in-frame clones, and not every one. V and J calls and clone size are copied from that table; D and trimming were computed from the DNA. This sample has around 180,000 clones, with around 67% found just once. This clone was counted a single time. In germline, CDR1 is SEHNR, CDR2 FQNEAQ (reference sequence). The CDR3 length is 19 residues. V lost 1 base, J lost 0 bases, and 12 bases stayed unmatched. This chain joins TRBV7-9 and TRBJ2-3; 8 nucleotides align to TRBD2. Source material: peripheral blood. The TCR comes from a woman aged 80 or older with acute or convalescent COVID-19. CDR3 amino acids: CASSLVSRRKRGSTDTQYF. As DNA, the CDR3 is TGTGCCAGCAGCTTAGTAAGTCGCCGCAAGCGGGGGAGCACAGATACGCAGTATTTT.